This entry lists 2 T cell receptor beta chains sequenced from one sample in a study of T cells in Graves' hyperthyroidism and ophthalmopathy. Amplification of TCR beta CDR3 regions used RNA as the template. The TCR CDR3 first-round RT-PCR relied on the HTBI primer set. TCRdb redid the calling of the multiplex PCR reads with MiXCR, one entry per CDR3 protein. The profile shows approximately 330,000 distinct CDR3 sequences, roughly 21% of them singletons. The sequenced sample was blood. Receptor source: a woman in her forties or fifties with Graves' hyperthyroidism.

The rearrangement links TRBV7-9 to TRBJ2-2; D call uncertain. Trimming removed 4 bases from V and 4 bases from J, with 13 bases in between. The germline gives CDR1 SEHNR, CDR2 FQNEAQ (reference sequence). The CDR3 consists of 15 residues. The CDR3 loop is CASSSRSPGTGELFF. CDR3 nucleotides: TGTGCCAGCAGCTCCCGGTCCCCGGGCACCGGGGAGCTGTTTTTT. Full variable domain (missing parts from reference TRBV7-9 and TRBJ2-2): DTGVSQNPRHKITKRGQNVTFRCDPISEHNRLYWYRQTLGQGPEFLTYFQNEAQLEKSRLLSDRFSAERPKGSFSTLEIQRTEQGDSAMYLCASSSRSPGTGELFFGEGSRLTVL.

A note on this clonotype: A much larger clone differs from this one at a single base, so this may be a read error. The rearrangement uses TRBV7-2 and TRBJ1-1, with D perhaps TRBD1 (5 bases). V lost 3 bases to trimming and J lost 4 bases, with 15 bases between them. The germline gives CDR1 SGHTA, CDR2 FQGNSA. The CDR3 covers 15 residues. CDR3 DNA sequence: TGTGCCAGCAGCTTTTACCAGCGACAGAGCACTGAAGCTTTCTTT. Translation: CASSFYQRQSTEAFF.